This T cell receptor (beta chain) was found in a study of cytomegalovirus exposure and HLA in healthy donors. As to this clone: Its cognate antigen is unknown.

The PCR had 60 Vbeta and 13 Jbeta primers. The method was immunoSEQ multiplex PCR; TCRdb's version includes in-frame clones alone and lacks a portion of them. Here the sample spans over 100,000 clones, 70% to 85% being singletons. Overall study results and limits: The availability of immune exposure information extended only to CMV serostatus.

The CDR3 sequence is 15 residues long. Germline V gene data show CDR1 as SEHNR and CDR2 as FQNEAQ (reference sequence). V gave up 1 base and J gave up 8 bases, with 15 bases separating them. The sequence came from a woman aged 18 to 35 in good health and CMV-seropositive. This chain connects TRBV7-9 to TRBJ2-1; possible D gene TRBD2, 5 bases. The sequenced sample was PBMCs. The CDR3: CASSLEALAGDEQFF. The CDR3 nucleotides are TGTGCCAGCAGCTTAGAGGCTCTAGCCGGCGATGAGCAGTTCTTC.